This T cell receptor (beta chain) was sequenced for a study of cytomegalovirus exposure and HLA in healthy donors. Whole-study findings and limits: As a later analysis showed, several of the most significant clusters appeared to be linked to common viral pathogens.

PCR involved 60 Vbeta and 13 Jbeta primers. Using immunoSEQ multiplex PCR, the repertoire was profiled, and TCRdb retains in-frame clones only, with some absent. The top ten hold less than 0.3% of the sample, which has more than 150,000 clones, about 90% seen once. The CDR3 covers 14 residues. With 6 bases clipped from V and 4 bases from J, the junction kept 6 bases outside the gene matches. In germline, CDR1 is SGHRS, CDR2 YFSETQ. Turning to this clone: Its antigen is unidentified.

The sequence derives from a girl in the first two years of life in good health and CMV-seronegative. The V and J genes are TRBV5-1 and TRBJ2-2; 7 nucleotides match TRBD1. The sequenced material came from PBMCs. CDR3 in DNA: TGCGCCAGCAATGCCGGGACAGCCACCGGGGAGCTGTTTTTT. Residues: CASNAGTATGELFF.